These 32 T cell receptor beta chains originate from one sample sequenced in a study of blood T cell repertoires in COVID-19. The repertoire was sequenced with immunoSEQ multiplex PCR; TCRdb's copy has only in-frame clones and lacks some. The table includes tens of thousands of clones, around 85% detected once. The sequencing input was peripheral blood. The receptors shown here come from a human donor in a cohort sampled during active COVID-19.

The CDR3 here is CASVTFGGTEAFF. For the CDR3, the DNA is TGTGCCAGCGTTACCTTCGGGGGGACTGAAGCTTTCTTT. V usage is TRBV28 and J usage is TRBJ1-1, with D possibly being TRBD1 (5 bases). CDR1 and CDR2 from the germline V gene are MDHEN and SYDVKM. The CDR3 length is 13 residues. V lost 8 bases, J lost 5 bases, and 15 bases lay in between.

A word on this clone: Other DNA sequences in this specimen translate into the identical CDR3. The chain couples TRBV6-1 to TRBJ1-2; D gene ambiguous. This CDR3 contains 11 residues. Germline CDR1 and CDR2: MNHNS and SASEGT. Trimming left V 2 bases short and J 8 bases short, with 6 bases between. The CDR3 nucleotides are TGTGCCAGCAGTGAATCCCTCGGCTACACCTTC. It translates to CASSESLGYTF.

This sequence joins TRBV10-3 and TRBJ1-1; unclear D gene. The CDR3 loop spans 15 amino acids. Germline loops: CDR1 ENHRY, CDR2 SYGVKD. The V and J ends lost 0 bases and 0 bases respectively, with 8 bases between them. The CDR3 sequence is CAISESGNVNTEAFF. CDR3 nucleotides: TGTGCCATCAGTGAGTCGGGCAACGTGAACACTGAAGCTTTCTTT.

The chain recombines TRBV4-2 with TRBJ1-4; maybe TRBD1 (6 bases). The germline gives CDR1 LGHNA, CDR2 YNFKEQ. V dropped 0 bases and J dropped 5 bases, with 16 bases sitting between them. The CDR3 runs 17 residues. CDR3 sequence (DNA): TGTGCCAGCAGCCAAGATCCGGACCGGGGGGCGAATGAAAAACTGTTTTTT. It encodes CASSQDPDRGANEKLFF.

This chain uses TRBV6-2 or TRBV6-3 with TRBJ1-2; D ambiguous. V gave up 2 bases and J gave up 10 bases, with 17 bases separating them. Germline loops: CDR1 MNHEY, CDR2 SVGEGT. The CDR3 has 14 residues. CDR3 sequence: CASSYPRPAGDYTF. The CDR3 DNA is TGTGCCAGCAGTTACCCCCGGCCGGCCGGGGACTACACCTTC.

The CDR3 DNA sequence: TGTGCCAGCAGCCCAAAAGCGGGGGGACGAACAGATACGCAGTATTTT. Its translation: CASSPKAGGRTDTQYF. The chain couples TRBV3-1 (or the pseudogene TRBV3-2) to TRBJ2-3, with 9 bases fitting TRBD2. With 4 bases clipped from V and 3 bases from J, the junction kept 8 bases outside the gene matches. The CDR3 covers 16 residues. In germline, CDR1 is LGHDT, CDR2 YNNKEL (reference sequence).

DNA for the CDR3: TGTGCCAGCAGCTTTAGCGGGACCTACGAGCAGTACTTC. Translating it yields CASSFSGTYEQYF. The chain combines TRBV7-2 with TRBJ2-7; the match to TRBD2 covers 8 bases. Germline lookup yields CDR1 SGHTA and CDR2 FQGNSA. V shed 3 bases, J shed 2 bases, and the junction held 0 bases outside the gene matches. The CDR3 is made up of 13 amino acids.

This chain uses TRBV4-3 with TRBJ2-5, with D perhaps TRBD1 (7 bases). The CDR3 runs to 17 residues. Germline V gene lookup returns CDR1 LGHNA and CDR2 YSLEER. V shed 2 bases and J shed 1 base, with 17 bases lying between them. The CDR3 nucleotides are TGCGCCAGCAGCCAAAATCAGGGGGGACCGAGCCAAGAGACCCAGTACTTC. It yields the protein CASSQNQGGPSQETQYF.

This chain links TRBV6-5 with TRBJ1-2; 10 bases map to TRBD1. The length of the CDR3 is 14 residues. J gave up 5 bases and V 9 bases, and 9 bases lay outside the gene matches. The V gene's germline CDR1 is MNHEY and CDR2 SVGAGI. The CDR3 nucleotides read TGTGCCAGTCTCCTTCCGGGACAGGGGTATGGCTACACCTTC. Amino acids: CASLLPGQGYGYTF.

The V and J genes are TRBV7-9 and TRBJ2-5; possibly TRBD2 for D (6 bases). Germline V CDR1 and CDR2: SEHNR, FQNEAQ (reference sequence). This CDR3 is built from 12 residues. CDR3: CAEVEGEETQYF. For the CDR3, the DNA is TGTGCGGAGGTGGAGGGCGAAGAGACCCAGTACTTC.

A few counts support this clone. The rearrangement joins TRBV10-2 to TRBJ1-5; TRBD1 is a possible D gene (6 bases). CDR3 length: 13 amino acids. From germline, CDR1 is WSHSY and CDR2 SAAADI. Trimming removed 4 bases at V and 5 bases at J, with 9 bases between. The CDR3 sequence is CASSGTVYQPQHF. CDR3 sequence (DNA): TGCGCCAGCAGTGGGACAGTCTATCAGCCCCAGCATTTT.

V usage is TRBV6-6 and J usage is TRBJ1-4; TRBD1 is a possible D gene (6 bases). CDR1 is MNHNY, CDR2 SVGAGI, per germline (reference sequence). CDR3 length: 15 residues. V was shortened by 6 bases and J by 0 bases, with 11 bases between the two germline ends. The CDR3 region has the DNA TGTGCCAGCAGACAGAGGACAGCAACTAATGAAAAACTGTTTTTT. It is translated as CASRQRTATNEKLFF.

This chain links TRBV6-5 with TRBJ1-1; tentative D call: TRBD1 (6 bases). The germline CDR1 and CDR2 sequences are MNHEY and SVGAGI. The V end was cut by 10 bases, the J end by 5 bases, with 20 bases between. The CDR3 totals 14 residues. CDR3 amino acids: CAIKTAGAATEAFF. The CDR3 DNA is TGTGCCATAAAAACGGCAGGGGCGGCAACTGAAGCTTTCTTT.

In its sample, this clone was seen once. The chain links TRBV24-1 to TRBJ2-5, with 7 bases aligning to TRBD1. Germline trimming cut 3 bases from V and 5 bases from J; bases unmatched to any gene: 5. The CDR3 covers 14 residues. CDR1 is KGHDR, CDR2 SFDVKD, per germline. The CDR3 DNA follows: TGTGCCACCAGTGATGGGGACAGTGGGGAGACCCAGTACTTC. Protein product: CATSDGDSGETQYF.

The gene calls are TRBV18 and TRBJ1-5; 7 nucleotides match TRBD1. The CDR3 is 15 amino acids. J lost 1 base, V lost 4 bases, and 4 bases had no gene match. The germline V gene has CDR1 KGHSH and CDR2 LQKENI. This chain's CDR3 is CASSLGQVSNQPQHF. DNA for the CDR3: TGTGCCAGCTCACTCGGACAGGTGAGCAATCAGCCCCAGCATTTT. Full variable domain (rest looked up from reference TRBV18 and TRBJ1-5): NAGVMQNPRHLVRRRGQEARLRCSPMKGHSHVYWYRQLPEEGLKFMVYLQKENIIDESGMPKERFSAEFPKEGPSILRIQQVVRGDSAAYFCASSLGQVSNQPQHFGDGTRLSIL.

V is TRBV6-1 and J is TRBJ1-5; D may be TRBD1 (5 bases). This CDR3 comprises 16 residues. Germline CDR1 reads MNHNS; CDR2 reads SASEGT. The V gene lost 1 base and the J gene lost 6 bases, with 16 bases spanning the gap. The CDR3 DNA sequence: TGTGCCAGCAGTGAAGAAGAGGGACTCCGGGGTCAGCCCCAGCATTTT. Translating gives CASSEEEGLRGQPQHF.

The chain joins TRBV5-4 to TRBJ2-5; 10 bases agree with TRBD1. CDR3 length: 16 residues. Germline V lookup: CDR1 SGHNT, CDR2 YYREEE (reference sequence). V was clipped by 5 bases and J by 4 bases; unmatched bases: 11. The CDR3 DNA is TGTGCCAGCAGTTTCAGGACAGGGGGGATAGGAGAGACCCAGTACTTC. Translated: CASSFRTGGIGETQYF.

The chain recombines TRBV29-1 with TRBJ2-3, with 8 bases identical to TRBD2. V was clipped by 4 bases and J by 2 bases; unmatched bases: 8. The CDR3 extends over 15 amino acids. The V gene's germline CDR1 is SQVTM and CDR2 ANQGSEA. CDR3 protein: CSVARLAQYTDTQYF. The CDR3, as DNA: TGCAGCGTTGCCCGACTAGCGCAATACACAGATACGCAGTATTTT.

The V call is TRBV7-2, the J call TRBJ2-7; the match to TRBD1 covers 12 bases. The CDR3 runs to 15 residues. Looked up from germline, CDR1 is SGHTA and CDR2 is FQGNSA. The V and J ends lost 4 bases and 3 bases, in that order; junction bases with no gene match: 4. CDR3 in amino acids: CASSSRDRGLYEQYF. As DNA, the CDR3 is TGTGCCAGCAGCTCCCGGGACAGGGGGCTCTACGAGCAGTACTTC. The variable domain in full, completed from reference TRBV7-2 and TRBJ2-7, reads GAGVSQSPSNKVTEKGKDVELRCDPISGHTALYWYRQSLGQGLEFLIYFQGNSAPDKSGLPSDRFSAERTGGSVSTLTIQRTQQEDSAVYLCASSSRDRGLYEQYFGPGTRLTVT.

This clone was counted between two and nine times. Other DNA variants within this sample encode the same CDR3. This chain uses TRBV30 with TRBJ1-6; TRBD1 agrees at 7 bases. From germline, CDR1 is GTSNPN and CDR2 SVGIG (reference sequence). V lost 1 base to trimming and J lost 8 bases; unmatched junction nucleotides: 5. CDR3 length equals 14 residues. This chain's CDR3 is CAWSGGGAYSPLHF. For the CDR3, the DNA is TGTGCCTGGAGTGGAGGGGGCGCTTATTCACCCCTCCACTTT. Drawing the rest from reference TRBV30 and TRBJ1-6, the complete variable domain is SQTIHQWPATLVQPVGSPLSLECTVEGTSNPNLYWYRQAAGRGLQLLFYSVGIGQISSEVPQNLSASRPQDRQFILSSKKLLLSDSGFYLCAWSGGGAYSPLHFGNGTRLTVT.

J is TRBJ1-4 and V is TRBV11-3; 9 bases are a match to TRBD1. Germline CDR1 SGHNT, CDR2 YENEEA. Losses at the gene ends were 8 bases for V and 6 bases for J; bases not matched to a gene: 7. The CDR3 loop spans 14 amino acids. The CDR3 coding sequence is TGTGCCAGCGGAAAGGACAGGGGTGATGAAAAACTGTTTTTT. Translation: CASGKDRGDEKLFF. The full variable domain, its missing parts supplied by reference TRBV11-3 and TRBJ1-4, is EAGVVQSPRYKIIEKKQPVAFWCNPISGHNTLYWYLQNLGQGPELLIRYENEEAVDDSQLPKDRFSAERLKGVDSTLKIQPAELGDSAVYLCASGKDRGDEKLFFGSGTQLSVL.

The rearrangement joins TRBV21-1 to TRBJ2-3; the table's D call of TRBD1 was not tested on the DNA. TRBV21-1 is deemed a pseudogene. The CDR3 extends over 15 amino acids. The CDR3 bases are TGTGCCAGCAGCAAAGAATCGTCAGGGAAGGATACGCAGTATTTT. Encoded protein: CASSKESSGKDTQYF.

With respect to this clone: Other DNA sequences in this specimen translate into the identical CDR3. The chain links TRBV5-1 to TRBJ1-1; 8 positions match TRBD1. The V and J ends lost 4 bases and 5 bases, in that order; junction bases with no gene match: 4. Germline CDR1 and CDR2: SGHRS and YFSETQ. The CDR3 has 13 amino acids. The CDR3 here is CASSLDRGTEAFF. The CDR3 DNA reads TGCGCCAGCAGCCTCGACAGGGGAACTGAAGCTTTCTTT.

The J gene is TRBJ2-3, the V gene TRBV19; possible D gene TRBD1, 5 bases. The CDR3 totals 14 residues. Trimming cost V 1 base and J 4 bases, with 9 bases left between them. The germline V gene encodes CDR1 LNHDA and CDR2 SQIVND (reference sequence). The CDR3 coding sequence is TGTGCCAGTAGTATAGGTCCAGGGTCAGATACGCAGTATTTT. It is translated as CASSIGPGSDTQYF.

The V call is TRBV24-1, the J call TRBJ1-4, with 7 bases matching TRBD1. CDR1 KGHDR and CDR2 SFDVKD come from the germline V gene. Trimming at V came to 4 bases and at J to 4 bases, leaving 5 bases not matched to a gene. The length of the CDR3 is 15 residues. Here the CDR3 reads CATSDRGQCNEKLFF. DNA for the CDR3: TGTGCCACCAGTGACCGGGGACAGTGTAATGAAAAACTGTTTTTT.

The chain uses TRBV5-1 and TRBJ2-1; D remains ambiguous. The ends were cut back, 4 bases at V and 5 bases at J, with 16 bases in the middle. CDR3 length: 15 residues. CDR1 is SGHRS, CDR2 YFSETQ, per germline. DNA of the CDR3: TGCGCCAGCAGCGTTCGAGTCGGTTCCCACAATGAGCAGTTCTTC. Protein: CASSVRVGSHNEQFF.

J is TRBJ2-1 and V is TRBV12-3 or TRBV12-4; 7 nucleotides align to TRBD2. CDR3 length equals 13 residues. J gave up 7 bases and V 4 bases, and 4 bases lay outside the gene matches. The CDR3 sequence is CASSSVGGNEQFF. Written as DNA, the CDR3 is TGTGCCAGCAGTTCAGTCGGGGGGAATGAGCAGTTCTTC.

The chain carries TRBV6-2 or TRBV6-3 and TRBJ2-2; D is unclear. The V and J ends lost 2 bases and 4 bases respectively, with 11 bases between them. Germline V gene data show CDR1 as MNHEY and CDR2 as SVGEGT. The CDR3 contains 15 residues. CDR3 bases: TGTGCCAGCAGTTACGGCCAAACCTCCACCGGGGAGCTGTTTTTT. This gives the protein CASSYGQTSTGELFF.

J is TRBJ1-6 and V is TRBV3-1 (or the pseudogene TRBV3-2); 8 positions agree with TRBD1. The CDR3 length is 14 residues. The junction had 3 bases not matched to a gene; V was cut back by 6 bases and J by 5 bases. Germline CDR1 and CDR2: LGHDT and YNNKEL (reference sequence). The CDR3 DNA follows: TGTGCCAGCAGGCAGACAGGGGATAATTCACCCCTCCACTTT. Its protein is CASRQTGDNSPLHF.

The chain employs TRBV6-4 and TRBJ2-3; 7 bases agree with TRBD1. Germline V gives CDR1 MRHNA, CDR2 SNTAGT. The CDR3 extends over 15 amino acids. With V trimmed by 3 bases and J by 3 bases, 6 bases remained unmatched. The DNA for the CDR3 is TGTGCCAGCAGTGATTTAGGGGGCCTAACAGATACGCAGTATTTT. This translates into CASSDLGGLTDTQYF.

The CDR3 nucleotides are TGTGCCAGCACCCGGGACAGGGCCTCCTACGAGCAGTACTTC. This encodes CASTRDRASYEQYF. V is TRBV5-4 and J is TRBJ2-7; 9 bases match TRBD1. Trimming removed 6 bases from V and 0 bases from J; junction bases left unmatched: 4. CDR1 SGHNT and CDR2 YYREEE come from the germline V gene (reference sequence). This CDR3 comprises 14 residues.

This chain uses TRBV27 with TRBJ1-5, with 10 bases that match TRBD1. CDR1 is MNHEY, CDR2 SMNVEV, per germline (reference sequence). V lost 6 bases and J lost 3; bases outside the gene matches: 17. The CDR3 runs to 19 residues. The CDR3 DNA follows: TGTGCCAGCAGCCGCAGGTCCGGGGACAGGGGAGCCATCAATCAGCCCCAGCATTTT. As protein: CASSRRSGDRGAINQPQHF.